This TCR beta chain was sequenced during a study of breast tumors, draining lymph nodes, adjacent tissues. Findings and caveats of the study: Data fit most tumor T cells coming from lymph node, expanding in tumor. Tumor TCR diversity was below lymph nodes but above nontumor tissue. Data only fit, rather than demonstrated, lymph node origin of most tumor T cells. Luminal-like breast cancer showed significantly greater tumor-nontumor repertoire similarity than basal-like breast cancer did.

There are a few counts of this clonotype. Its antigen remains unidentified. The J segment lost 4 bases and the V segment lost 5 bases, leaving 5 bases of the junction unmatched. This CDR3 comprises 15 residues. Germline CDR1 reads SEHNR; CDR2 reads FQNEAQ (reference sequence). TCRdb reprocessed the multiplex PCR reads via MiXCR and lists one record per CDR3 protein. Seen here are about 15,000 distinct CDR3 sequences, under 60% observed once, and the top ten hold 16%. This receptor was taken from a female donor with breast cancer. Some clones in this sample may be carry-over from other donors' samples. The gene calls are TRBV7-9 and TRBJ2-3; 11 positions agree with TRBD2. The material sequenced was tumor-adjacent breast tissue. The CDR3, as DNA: TGTGCCAGCAGCGGGACTAGCGGAGGTTCAGATACGCAGTATTTT. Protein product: CASSGTSGGSDTQYF.